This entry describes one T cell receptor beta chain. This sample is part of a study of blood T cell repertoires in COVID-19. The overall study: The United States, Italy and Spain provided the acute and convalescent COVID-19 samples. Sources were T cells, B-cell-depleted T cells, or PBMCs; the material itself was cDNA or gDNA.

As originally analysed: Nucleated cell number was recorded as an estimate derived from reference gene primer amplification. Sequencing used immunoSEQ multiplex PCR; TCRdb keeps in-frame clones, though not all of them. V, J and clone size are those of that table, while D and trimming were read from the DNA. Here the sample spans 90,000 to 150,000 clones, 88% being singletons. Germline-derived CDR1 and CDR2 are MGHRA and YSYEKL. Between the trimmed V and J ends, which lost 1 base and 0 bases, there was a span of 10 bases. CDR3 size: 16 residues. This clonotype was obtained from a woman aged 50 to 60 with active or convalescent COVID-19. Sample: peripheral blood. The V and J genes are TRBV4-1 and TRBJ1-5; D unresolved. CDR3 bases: TGCGCCAGCAGCCAAGTTTCCGGGAATAGCAATCAGCCCCAGCATTTT. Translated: CASSQVSGNSNQPQHF.